This entry describes one T cell receptor (beta chain). No antigen is known for it. The CDR3 totals 13 residues. Germline CDR1 and CDR2: LGHNA and YNFKEQ. The V end lost 0 bases, the J end lost 6 bases, and 9 bases lay between the germline ends. This sample stems from a study of graft-versus-host responses after intestinal transplantation. Only in-frame clones appear in the TCRdb table, and some are missing; sequencing was by immunoSEQ multiplex PCR. This sample yields fewer than 130,000 clones, of which just under 95% are seen a single time; 0.45% to 0.65% belongs to the top ten. This TCR derives from a human donor who received an intestinal transplant. The material was unstimulated CD8+ T cells sorted from spleen or lymph node cells, obtained before intestinal transplant. This chain uses TRBV4-2 with TRBJ2-7; the D gene is possibly TRBD1 (6 bases). CDR3 DNA sequence: TGTGCCAGCAGCCAAGATTGGGGGCTCGAGCAGTACTTC. Protein: CASSQDWGLEQYF.